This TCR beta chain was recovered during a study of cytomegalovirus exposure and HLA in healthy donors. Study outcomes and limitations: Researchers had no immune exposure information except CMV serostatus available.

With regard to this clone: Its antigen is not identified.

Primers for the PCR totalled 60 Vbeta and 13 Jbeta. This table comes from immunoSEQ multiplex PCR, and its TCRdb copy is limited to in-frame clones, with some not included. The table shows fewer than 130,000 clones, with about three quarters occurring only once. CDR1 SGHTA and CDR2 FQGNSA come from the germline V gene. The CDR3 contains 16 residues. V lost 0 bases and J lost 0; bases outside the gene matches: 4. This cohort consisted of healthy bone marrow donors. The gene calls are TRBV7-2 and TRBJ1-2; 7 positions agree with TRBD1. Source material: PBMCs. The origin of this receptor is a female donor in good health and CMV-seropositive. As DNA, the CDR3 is TGTGCCAGCAGCTTAGCAGCTCAGGGGGCTAACTATGGCTACACCTTC. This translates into CASSLAAQGANYGYTF.